Following are 5 T cell receptor beta chains from one sample sequenced in a study of blood T cell repertoires in COVID-19 (dated by TCRdb to the early 2020s). The library was built by means of the immunoSEQ multiplex PCR assay. TCRdb stores this immuneACCESS table with in-frame sequences only. Part of the clones is absent; in the studies checked, under half of the shortfall reflects unresolved V genes, and no reason is known for the rest. Present in this sample are fewer than 250,000 clones, 75% to 90% of which were seen just once. 1% to 1.4% of the sample is in the top ten clones. Specimen: peripheral blood. The source of these receptors is a young man with acute or convalescent COVID-19.

The chain combines TRBV6-4 with TRBJ1-2; D is unresolved. V was shortened by 1 base and J by 0 bases, with 6 bases between the two germline ends. Germline V lookup: CDR1 MRHNA, CDR2 SNTAGT. This CDR3 has 14 residues. The CDR3 is CASSDWPANYGYTF. CDR3 DNA sequence: TGTGCCAGCAGTGACTGGCCAGCTAACTATGGCTACACCTTC.

This clone was seen just once. Mismatch with germline at one junction end may stem from a read error. The rearrangement links TRBV7-7 to TRBJ2-3; 7 nucleotides match TRBD1. The CDR3 contains 13 residues. CDR1 SSHAT and CDR2 FNYEAQ come from the germline V gene (reference sequence). The CDR3 region has the DNA TGTGCTAGCAGCGTCGACAGGGAAAATACGCAGTATTTT. It specifies CASSVDRENTQYF.

The chain is built from TRBV5-1 and TRBJ2-7, with TRBD1 identical over 8 bases. V gave up 4 bases and J gave up 3 bases; unmatched junction bases: 9. The CDR3 has 15 amino acids. Looked up from germline, CDR1 is SGHRS and CDR2 is YFSETQ. The CDR3 nucleotides read TGCGCCAGCAGCAAAGGGACAGGATTCGTCTACGAGCAGTACTTC. Amino acid sequence: CASSKGTGFVYEQYF. Drawing the rest from reference TRBV5-1 and TRBJ2-7, the complete variable domain is KAGVTQTPRYLIKTRGQQVTLSCSPISGHRSVSWYQQTPGQGLQFLFEYFSETQRNKGNFPGRFSGRQFSNSRSEMNVSTLELGDSALYLCASSKGTGFVYEQYFGPGTRLTVT.

The CDR3 protein is CASSESLAGADTQYF. The CDR3 bases are TGCGCCAGCAGTGAGTCCCTAGCGGGAGCAGATACGCAGTATTTT. The genes are TRBV10-1 and TRBJ2-3, with 10 bases lining up with TRBD2. V lost 0 bases, J lost 4 bases, and 1 base stayed unmatched. This CDR3 is 15 amino acids long. Germline CDR1 WNHNN, CDR2 SYGVQD (reference sequence).

V is TRBV7-8 and J is TRBJ1-2; 8 nucleotides align to TRBD1. The V and J ends lost 5 bases and 4 bases, in that order; junction bases with no gene match: 6. Germline V CDR1 and CDR2: SGHVS, FQNEAQ. The CDR3 contains 14 residues. The CDR3 region has the DNA TGTGCCAGCAGCGCTAGTACAGGGGGCTATGGCTACACCTTC. Translation: CASSASTGGYGYTF.